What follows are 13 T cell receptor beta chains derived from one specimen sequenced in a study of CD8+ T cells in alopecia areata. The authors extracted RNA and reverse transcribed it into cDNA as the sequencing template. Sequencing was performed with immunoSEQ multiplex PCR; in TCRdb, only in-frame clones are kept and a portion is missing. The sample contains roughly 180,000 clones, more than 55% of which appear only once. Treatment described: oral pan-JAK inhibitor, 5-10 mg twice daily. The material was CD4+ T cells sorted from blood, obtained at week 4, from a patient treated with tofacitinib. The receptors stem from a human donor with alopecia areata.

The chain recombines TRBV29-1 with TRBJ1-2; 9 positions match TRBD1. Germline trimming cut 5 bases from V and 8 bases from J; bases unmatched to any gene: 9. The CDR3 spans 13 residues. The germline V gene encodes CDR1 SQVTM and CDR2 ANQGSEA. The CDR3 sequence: CSVLTGGAGGYTF. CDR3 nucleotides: TGCAGCGTTCTCACAGGGGGCGCAGGGGGCTACACCTTC.

The CDR3: CATRDSGGNQPQHF. The CDR3 bases are TGTGCCACCAGGGACAGTGGGGGAAATCAGCCCCAGCATTTT. The rearrangement links TRBV15 to TRBJ1-5; tentative D call: TRBD1 (6 bases). Per the germline V gene, CDR1 is LNHNV and CDR2 is YYDKDF (reference sequence). There are 14 residues in the CDR3. V lost 6 bases and J lost 4, with 13 bases in between. The full variable domain, rest sourced from reference TRBV15 and TRBJ1-5, is DAMVIQNPRYQVTQFGKPVTLSCSQTLNHNVMYWYQQKSSQAPKLLFHYYDKDFNNEADTPDNFQSRRPNTSFCFLDIRSPGLGDTAMYLCATRDSGGNQPQHFGDGTRLSIL.

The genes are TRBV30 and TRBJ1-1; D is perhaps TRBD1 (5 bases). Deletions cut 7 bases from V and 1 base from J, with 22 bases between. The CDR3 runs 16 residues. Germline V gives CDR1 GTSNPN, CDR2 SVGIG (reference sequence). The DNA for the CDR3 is TGTGCCTTAAATCGGGGACGGGGTTCCCGGAACACTGAAGCTTTCTTT. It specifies CALNRGRGSRNTEAFF.

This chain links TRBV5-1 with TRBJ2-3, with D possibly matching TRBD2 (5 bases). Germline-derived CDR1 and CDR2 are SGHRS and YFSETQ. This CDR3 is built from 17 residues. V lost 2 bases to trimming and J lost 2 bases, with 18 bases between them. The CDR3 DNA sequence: TGCGCCAGCAGCTTAGTGGTGGCCCGGGATAACACAGATACGCAGTATTTT. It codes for CASSLVVARDNTDTQYF.

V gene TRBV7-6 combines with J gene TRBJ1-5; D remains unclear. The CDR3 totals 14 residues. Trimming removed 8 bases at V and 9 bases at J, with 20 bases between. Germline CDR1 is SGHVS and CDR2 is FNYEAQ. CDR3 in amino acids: CASGPLEASGPQHF. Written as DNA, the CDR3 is TGTGCCAGCGGGCCCCTAGAGGCAAGTGGGCCCCAGCATTTT.

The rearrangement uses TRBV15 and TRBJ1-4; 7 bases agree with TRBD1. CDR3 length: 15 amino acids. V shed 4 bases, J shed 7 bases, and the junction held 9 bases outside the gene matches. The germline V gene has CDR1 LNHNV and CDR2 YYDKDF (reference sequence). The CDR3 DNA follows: TGTGCCACCAGCAAGAGGGGGCAATTTGGTGAAAAACTGTTTTTT. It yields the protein CATSKRGQFGEKLFF.

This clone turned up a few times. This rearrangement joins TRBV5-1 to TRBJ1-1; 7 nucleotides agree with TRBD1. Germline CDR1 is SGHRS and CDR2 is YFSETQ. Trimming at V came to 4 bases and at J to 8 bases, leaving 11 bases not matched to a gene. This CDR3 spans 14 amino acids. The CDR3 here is CASSPGQVRREAFF. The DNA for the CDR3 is TGCGCCAGCAGCCCAGGACAGGTGAGGAGGGAAGCTTTCTTT.

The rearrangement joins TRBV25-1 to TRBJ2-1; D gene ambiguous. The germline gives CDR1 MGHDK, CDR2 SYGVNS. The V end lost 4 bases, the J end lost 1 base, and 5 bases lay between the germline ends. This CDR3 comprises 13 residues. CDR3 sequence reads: CASSVVSYNEQFF. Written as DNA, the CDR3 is TGTGCCAGCAGTGTCGTATCCTACAATGAGCAGTTCTTC. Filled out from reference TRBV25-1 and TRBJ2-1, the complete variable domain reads EADIYQTPRYLVIGTGKKITLECSQTMGHDKMYWYQQDPGMELHLIHYSYGVNSTEKGDLSSESTVSRIRTEHFPLTLESARPSHTSQYLCASSVVSYNEQFFGPGTRLTVL.

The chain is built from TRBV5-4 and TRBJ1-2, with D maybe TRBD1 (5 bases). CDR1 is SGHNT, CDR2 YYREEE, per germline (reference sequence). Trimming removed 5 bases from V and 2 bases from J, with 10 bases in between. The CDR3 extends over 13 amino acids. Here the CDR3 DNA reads TGTGCCAGCAGGGGGGACTCAAACTATGGCTACACCTTC. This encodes CASRGDSNYGYTF.

CDR3 sequence: CAWSVRLGHGGEAFF. As DNA, the CDR3 is TGTGCCTGGAGTGTACGTTTGGGGCACGGTGGTGAAGCTTTCTTT. This chain links TRBV30 with TRBJ1-1, with D maybe TRBD1 (5 bases). Trimming cost V 0 bases and J 7 bases, with 18 bases left between them. The CDR3 is 15 residues long. The germline gives CDR1 GTSNPN, CDR2 SVGIG (reference sequence).

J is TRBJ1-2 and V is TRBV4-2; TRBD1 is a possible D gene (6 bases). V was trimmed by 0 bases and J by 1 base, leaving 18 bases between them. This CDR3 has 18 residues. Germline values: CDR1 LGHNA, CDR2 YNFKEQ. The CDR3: CASSQELSQGGYNYGYTF. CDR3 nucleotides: TGTGCCAGCAGCCAAGAGTTAAGTCAAGGGGGATATAACTATGGCTACACCTTC.

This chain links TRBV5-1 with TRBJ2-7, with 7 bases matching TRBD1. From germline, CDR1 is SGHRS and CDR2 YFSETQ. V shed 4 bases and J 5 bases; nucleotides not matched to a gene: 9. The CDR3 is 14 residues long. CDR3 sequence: CASSDDRVRNEQYF. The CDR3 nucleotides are TGCGCCAGCAGCGACGACAGGGTTAGGAACGAGCAGTACTTC.

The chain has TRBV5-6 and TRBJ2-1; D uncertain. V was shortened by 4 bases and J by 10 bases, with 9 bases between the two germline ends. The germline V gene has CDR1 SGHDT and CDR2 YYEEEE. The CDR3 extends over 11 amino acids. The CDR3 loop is CASSARREQFF. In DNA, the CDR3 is TGTGCCAGCAGCGCCAGACGGGAGCAGTTCTTC.